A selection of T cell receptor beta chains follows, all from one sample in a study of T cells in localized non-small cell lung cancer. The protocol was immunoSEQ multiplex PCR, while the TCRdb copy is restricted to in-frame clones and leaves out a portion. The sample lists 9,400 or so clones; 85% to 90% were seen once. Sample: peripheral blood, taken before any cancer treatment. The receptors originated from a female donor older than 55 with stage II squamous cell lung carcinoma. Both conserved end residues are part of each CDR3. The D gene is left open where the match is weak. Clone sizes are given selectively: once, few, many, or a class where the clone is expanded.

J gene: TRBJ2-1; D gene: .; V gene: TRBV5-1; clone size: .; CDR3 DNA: TGCGCCAGCAGCTTGGATGGGGGCAGTGAGCAGTTCTTC; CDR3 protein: CASSLDGGSEQFF
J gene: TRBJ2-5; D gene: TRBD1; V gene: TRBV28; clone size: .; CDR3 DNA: TGTGCCAGCAGTTGGCCCGGAGGGACAGGGATTCTGTTAGGCCAAGAGACCCAGTACTTC; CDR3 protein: CASSWPGGTGILLGQETQYF
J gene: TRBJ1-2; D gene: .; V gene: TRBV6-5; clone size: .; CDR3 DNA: TGTGCCAGCAGTTACACCAAAGGGTATGGCTACACCTTC; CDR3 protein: CASSYTKGYGYTF
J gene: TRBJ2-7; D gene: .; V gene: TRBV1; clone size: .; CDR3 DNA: TGCACCAGCAGCCAATCTAGCGGGAGGGTAAGCTCCTACGAGCAGTACTTC; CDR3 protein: CTSSQSSGRVSSYEQYF
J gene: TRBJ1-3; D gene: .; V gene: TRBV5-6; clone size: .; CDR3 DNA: TGTGCCAGCAGCTTTCGGGCCGACAGGCCCTCTGGAAACACCATATATTTT; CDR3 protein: CASSFRADRPSGNTIYF
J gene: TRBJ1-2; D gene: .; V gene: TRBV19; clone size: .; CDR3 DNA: TGTGCCAGTAGATTTGGCGGTGGCTACACCTTC; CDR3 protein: CASRFGGGYTF
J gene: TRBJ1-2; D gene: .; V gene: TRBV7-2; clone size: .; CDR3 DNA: TGTGCCAGCAGCCGGGGACCGAACTATGGCTACACCTTC; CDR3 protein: CASSRGPNYGYTF
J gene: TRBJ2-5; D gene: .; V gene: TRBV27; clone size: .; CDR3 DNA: TGTGCCAGCAGTTTAGAAAGGGGTACCCAGTACTTC; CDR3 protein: CASSLERGTQYF
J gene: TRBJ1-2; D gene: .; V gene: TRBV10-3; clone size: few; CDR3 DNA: TGTGCCATCAGTGAGGGGGCGGCCCCCTATGGCTACACCTTC; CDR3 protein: CAISEGAAPYGYTF
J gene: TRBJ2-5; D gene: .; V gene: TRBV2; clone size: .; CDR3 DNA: TGTGCCAGCAGGTATGCGGAACAAGAGACCCAGTACTTC; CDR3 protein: CASRYAEQETQYF
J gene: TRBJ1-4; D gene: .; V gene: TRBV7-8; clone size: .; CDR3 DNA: TGTGCCAGCAGGACTCAGTGGTCTAATGAAAAACTGTTTTTT; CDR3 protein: CASRTQWSNEKLFF
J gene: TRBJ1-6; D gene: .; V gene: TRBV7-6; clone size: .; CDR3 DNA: TGTGCCAGCAGCTTGGGCAACAGGGTCGGGTCACCCCTCCACTTT; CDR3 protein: CASSLGNRVGSPLHF
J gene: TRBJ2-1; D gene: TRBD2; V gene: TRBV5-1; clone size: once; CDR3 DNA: TGCGCCAGCAGCGCTCTCGGGACTAGCCTTGTCAATGAGCAGTTCTTC; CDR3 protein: CASSALGTSLVNEQFF
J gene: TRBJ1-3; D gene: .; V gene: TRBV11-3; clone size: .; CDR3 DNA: TGTGCCAGCAGCCTCATTTCGGCTTTGGCGGACATCGGAAACACCATATATTTT; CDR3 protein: CASSLISALADIGNTIYF
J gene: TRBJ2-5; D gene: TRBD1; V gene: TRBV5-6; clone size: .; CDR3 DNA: TGTGCCAGCAGGATTTACGGACAGGTAGCCCAAGAGACCCAGTACTTC; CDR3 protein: CASRIYGQVAQETQYF
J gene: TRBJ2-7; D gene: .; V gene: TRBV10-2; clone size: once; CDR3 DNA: TGCGCCAGCAGTGCAACCTACGAGCAGTACTTC; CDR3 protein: CASSATYEQYF
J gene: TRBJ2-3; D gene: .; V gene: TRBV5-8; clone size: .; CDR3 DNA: TGTGCCAGCAGCAGGGTTGTCGCAGATACGCAGTATTTT; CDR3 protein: CASSRVVADTQYF
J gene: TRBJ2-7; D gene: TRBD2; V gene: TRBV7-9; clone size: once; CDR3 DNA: TGTGCCAGCAGCTCCCCTCCCCCTAAACTAGCGGGAGGTTACGAGCAGTACTTC; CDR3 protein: CASSSPPPKLAGGYEQYF
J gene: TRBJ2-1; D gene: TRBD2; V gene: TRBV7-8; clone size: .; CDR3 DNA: TGTGCCAGCGGGGTAGCGGGTCTCAATGAGCAGTTCTTC; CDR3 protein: CASGVAGLNEQFF
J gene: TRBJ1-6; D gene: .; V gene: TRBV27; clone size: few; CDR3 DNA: TGTGCCAGCAGTTCGTATAATTCACCCCTCCACTTT; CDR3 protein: CASSSYNSPLHF
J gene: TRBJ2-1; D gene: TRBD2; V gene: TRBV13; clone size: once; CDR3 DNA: TGTGCCAGCAGTTTCGCCGGGACTAGCGGGAGGGGCCCCCTCGCTTTCAATGAGCAGTTCTTC; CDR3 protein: CASSFAGTSGRGPLAFNEQFF
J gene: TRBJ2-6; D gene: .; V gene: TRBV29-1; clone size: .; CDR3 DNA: TGCAGCGTGAGGTTAACTGGGGCCAACGTCCTGACTTTC; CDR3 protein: CSVRLTGANVLTF
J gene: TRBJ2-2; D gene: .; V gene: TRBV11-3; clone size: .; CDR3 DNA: TGTGCCAGCAGCTTATCTGGGAGTCAGTATCCGGGGGAGCTGTTTTTT; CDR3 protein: CASSLSGSQYPGELFF
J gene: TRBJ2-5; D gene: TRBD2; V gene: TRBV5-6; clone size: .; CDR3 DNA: TGTGCCAGCAGCTTGGCCACGGGGGGGTGGTTAAAGACCCAGTACTTC; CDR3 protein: CASSLATGGWLKTQYF
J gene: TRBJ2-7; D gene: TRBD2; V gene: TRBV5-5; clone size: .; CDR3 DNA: TGTGCCAGCAGCTTGGCCATACGGGAGGGTTACGAGCAGTACTTC; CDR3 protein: CASSLAIREGYEQYF
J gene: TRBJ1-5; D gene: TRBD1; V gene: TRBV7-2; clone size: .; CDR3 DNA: TGTGCCAGCAGACCTACAGGGGCCAATCAGCCCCAGCATTTT; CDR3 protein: CASRPTGANQPQHF
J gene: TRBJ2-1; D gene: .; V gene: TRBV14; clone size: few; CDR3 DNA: TGTGCCAGCAGCCAAGAAATCTCTGGAGACAATGAGCAGTTCTTC; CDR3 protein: CASSQEISGDNEQFF
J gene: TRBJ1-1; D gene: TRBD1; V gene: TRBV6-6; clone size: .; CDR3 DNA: TGTGCCAGCTCGACAGGGGGCAACACTGAAGCTTTCTTT; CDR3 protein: CASSTGGNTEAFF
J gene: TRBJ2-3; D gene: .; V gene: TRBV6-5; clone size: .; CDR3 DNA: TGTGCCAGCAGTTCCCGGGGGCGCACAGATACGCAGTATTTT; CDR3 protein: CASSSRGRTDTQYF
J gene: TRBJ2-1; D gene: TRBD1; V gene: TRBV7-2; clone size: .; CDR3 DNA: TGTGCCAGCAGCTTAAAGGGGGGACAGGGATCCCGTTACAATGAGCAGTTCTTC; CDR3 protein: CASSLKGGQGSRYNEQFF
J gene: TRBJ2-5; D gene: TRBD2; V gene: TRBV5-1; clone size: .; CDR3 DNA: TGCGCCAGCAGTGGCGGGAGGGCTGGGGAGACCCAGTACTTC; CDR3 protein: CASSGGRAGETQYF
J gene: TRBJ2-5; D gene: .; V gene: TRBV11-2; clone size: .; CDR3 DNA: TGTGCCAGCAGCTCTCGACGGGAGACCCAGTACTTC; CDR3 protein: CASSSRRETQYF
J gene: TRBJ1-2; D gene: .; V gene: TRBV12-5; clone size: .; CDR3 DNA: TGTGCTAGTGGTTTGTCCAGCGGGACGAGTTATGGCTACACCTTC; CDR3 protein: CASGLSSGTSYGYTF
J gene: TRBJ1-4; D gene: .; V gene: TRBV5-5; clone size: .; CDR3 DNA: TGTGCCAGCAGCTTCGGGAGCAGTAATGAAAAACTGTTTTTT; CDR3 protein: CASSFGSSNEKLFF
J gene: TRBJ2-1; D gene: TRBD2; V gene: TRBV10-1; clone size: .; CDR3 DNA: TGCGCCAGCAGCCCCCCAGGCGGGGGGACCTACAATGAGCAGTTCTTC; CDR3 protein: CASSPPGGGTYNEQFF
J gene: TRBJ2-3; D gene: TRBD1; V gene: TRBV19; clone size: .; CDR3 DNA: TGTGCCAGTAGTATAGAGTTGACAGGGGGCGGCGCAGATACGCAGTATTTT; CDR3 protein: CASSIELTGGGADTQYF
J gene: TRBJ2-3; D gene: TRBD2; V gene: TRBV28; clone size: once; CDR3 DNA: TGTGCCAGCTCCCGGGAGGGCAGCACAGATACGCAGTATTTT; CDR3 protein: CASSREGSTDTQYF
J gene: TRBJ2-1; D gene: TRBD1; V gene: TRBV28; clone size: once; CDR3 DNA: TGTGCCAGCAGCCGGACAGGGGGTGGAAGGAATGAGCAGTTCTTC; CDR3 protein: CASSRTGGGRNEQFF
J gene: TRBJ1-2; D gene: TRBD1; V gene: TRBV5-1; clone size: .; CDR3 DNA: TGCGCCAGCAGCTTGGGACAGGGGGCAGGGGGCTACACCTTC; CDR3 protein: CASSLGQGAGGYTF
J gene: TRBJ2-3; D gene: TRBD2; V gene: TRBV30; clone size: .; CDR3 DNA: TGTGCCCGCCGGACTAGCAGTAGCACAGATACGCAGTATTTT; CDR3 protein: CARRTSSSTDTQYF
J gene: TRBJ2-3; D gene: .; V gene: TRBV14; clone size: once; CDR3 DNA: TGTGCCAGCAGCCAAGATTTGACAGATACGCAGTATTTT; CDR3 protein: CASSQDLTDTQYF
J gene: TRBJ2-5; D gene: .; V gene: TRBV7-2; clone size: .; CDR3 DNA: TGTGCCAGCAGCTTAGCGGTACAAGAGACCCAGTACTTC; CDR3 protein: CASSLAVQETQYF
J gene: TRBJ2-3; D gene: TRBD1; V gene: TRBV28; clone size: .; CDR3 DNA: TGTGCCAGCAGTTTTTCCGGGACAGGGAAGGTAGATACGCAGTATTTT; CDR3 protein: CASSFSGTGKVDTQYF
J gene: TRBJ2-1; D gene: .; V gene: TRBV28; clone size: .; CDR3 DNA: TGTGCCAGCAGTTTACCCGGTCCTGAGCAGTTCTTC; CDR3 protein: CASSLPGPEQFF
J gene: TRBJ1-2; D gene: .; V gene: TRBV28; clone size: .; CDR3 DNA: TGTGCCAGCAGATCGCCAGGGGCGCATTATGGCTACACCTTC; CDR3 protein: CASRSPGAHYGYTF
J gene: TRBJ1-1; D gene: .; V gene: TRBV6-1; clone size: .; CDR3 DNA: TGTGCCAGCAGTGAGAAGGGGAGATGGACTGAAGCTTTCTTT; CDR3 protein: CASSEKGRWTEAFF
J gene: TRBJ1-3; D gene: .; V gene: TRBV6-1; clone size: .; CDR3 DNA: TGTGCCAGCAGTGAATCCCCTCTAGGCGGCGGAAACACCATATATTTT; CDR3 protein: CASSESPLGGGNTIYF
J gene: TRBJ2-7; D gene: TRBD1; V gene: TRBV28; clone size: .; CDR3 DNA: TGTGCCAGCCGGACAGGGGGCACGGGCGAGCAGTACTTC; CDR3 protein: CASRTGGTGEQYF
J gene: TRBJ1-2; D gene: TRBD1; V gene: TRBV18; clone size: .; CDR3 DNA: TGTGCCAGCTCACTCGGACAGGGGGCCAACTATGGCTACACCTTC; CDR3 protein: CASSLGQGANYGYTF
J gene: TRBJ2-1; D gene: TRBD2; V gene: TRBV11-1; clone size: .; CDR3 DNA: TGTGCCAGCAGCTTAGCACTAGCGGCCTACAATGAGCAGTTCTTC; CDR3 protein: CASSLALAAYNEQFF
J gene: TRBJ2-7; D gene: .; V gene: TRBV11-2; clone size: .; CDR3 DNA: TGTGCCAGCAGCTTAGGGTACGAAATCTCCTACGAGCAGTACTTC; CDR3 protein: CASSLGYEISYEQYF
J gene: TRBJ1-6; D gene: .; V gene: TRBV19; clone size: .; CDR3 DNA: TGTGCCAGTAGTCCACAGGGCTCGGGTTCACCCCTCCACTTT; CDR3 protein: CASSPQGSGSPLHF
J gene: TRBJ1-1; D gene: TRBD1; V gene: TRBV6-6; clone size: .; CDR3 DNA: TGTGCCAGCAGCCGTCAGGGGGTCCTGGGGACTGAAGCTTTCTTT; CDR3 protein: CASSRQGVLGTEAFF
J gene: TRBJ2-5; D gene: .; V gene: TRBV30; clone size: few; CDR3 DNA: TGTGCCTGGAAGGGGCGGGAAGAGACCCAGTACTTC; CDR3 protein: CAWKGREETQYF